The 19 T cell receptor beta chains below were found in one sample sequenced in a study of blood T cell repertoires in COVID-19. TCRdb's table, derived via immunoSEQ multiplex PCR, lists solely in-frame clones and lacks some. The data hold roughly 240,000 clones, with roughly 87% observed a single time. The sequenced sample consisted of PBMCs or T cells enriched from blood (not recorded which). The receptors originated from a woman aged 25-40 years with acute COVID-19.

The V call is TRBV5-1, the J call TRBJ1-6; D possibly corresponds to TRBD1 (6 bases). Trimming left V 0 bases short and J 11 bases short, with 9 bases between. This CDR3 region has 13 residues. The V gene's germline CDR1 is SGHRS and CDR2 YFSETQ. The CDR3 spells CASSLDQGTPLHF. In nucleotides, the CDR3 is TGCGCCAGCAGCTTGGACCAGGGGACACCCCTCCACTTT.

The V call is TRBV6-4, the J call TRBJ1-2, with a tentative D call TRBD1 (6 bases). Germline V gene lookup returns CDR1 MRHNA and CDR2 SNTAGT. There are 14 residues in the CDR3. V shed 4 bases and J shed 10 bases, with 19 bases lying between them. CDR3 protein: CASSVSYRELVYTF. CDR3 coding DNA: TGTGCCAGCAGTGTTTCGTACAGGGAACTGGTCTACACCTTC.

This clone has just a few counts. The chain links TRBV27 to TRBJ1-6; 9 positions agree with TRBD1. CDR1 MNHEY and CDR2 SMNVEV come from the germline V gene (reference sequence). V lost 10 bases to trimming and J lost 7 bases; unmatched junction nucleotides: 8. This CDR3 has 14 residues. The CDR3 reads CAIRTGQGNSPLHF. Here the CDR3 DNA reads TGTGCCATCCGAACCGGACAGGGGAATTCACCCCTCCACTTT.

This chain connects TRBV18 to TRBJ2-3; TRBD1 matches 10 bases. This CDR3 has 14 residues. The V gene's germline CDR1 is KGHSH and CDR2 LQKENI. The J segment lost 4 bases and the V segment lost 8 bases, leaving 6 bases of the junction unmatched. CDR3 in DNA: TGTGCCAGCAGGGACAGGGGAGCTTCAGATACGCAGTATTTT. It translates to CASRDRGASDTQYF.

The rearrangement uses TRBV29-1 and TRBJ1-2; 9 positions agree with TRBD1. V lost 5 bases and J lost 3; bases outside the gene matches: 1. Germline lookup yields CDR1 SQVTM and CDR2 ANQGSEA. This CDR3 spans 12 amino acids. In DNA form, the CDR3 reads TGCAGCGTTAGGGACAGGGACTATGGCTACACCTTC. Its protein product is CSVRDRDYGYTF. Combining the CDR3 with reference TRBV29-1 and TRBJ1-2 gives the whole variable domain SAVISQKPSRDICQRGTSLTIQCQVDSQVTMMFWYRQQPGQSLTLIATANQGSEATYESGFVIDKFPISRPNLTFSTLTVSNMSPEDSSIYLCSVRDRDYGYTFGSGTRLTVV.

The chain uses TRBV15 and TRBJ2-7; 12 bases fit TRBD1. This CDR3 comprises 15 residues. Germline V gene sequence: CDR1 LNHNV, CDR2 YYDKDF (reference sequence). The V gene end was trimmed by 1 base and the J gene end by 4 bases; junction bases not matched to a gene: 2. The CDR3 DNA sequence: TGTGCCACCAGCAGAGCGGGACAGGGGGCTTACGAGCAGTACTTC. This translates into CATSRAGQGAYEQYF.

This chain links TRBV7-9 with TRBJ2-7; D gene unclear. V shed 3 bases and J shed 2 bases, with 8 bases lying between them. CDR3 size: 13 residues. Germline V lookup: CDR1 SEHNR, CDR2 FQNEAQ (reference sequence). CDR3 sequence (DNA): TGTGCCAGCAGCTTGGGCTACCCCTACGAGCAGTACTTC. Residues: CASSLGYPYEQYF.

V usage is TRBV6-5 and J usage is TRBJ1-1; D ambiguous. Trimming pared 7 bases from V and 7 bases from J, leaving 16 bases between. The CDR3 contains 13 residues. CDR1 is MNHEY and CDR2 is SVGAGI in the germline V gene. Here the CDR3 reads CASMRYSLFEAFF. The CDR3 DNA sequence: TGTGCCAGCATGAGGTACTCTTTGTTTGAAGCTTTCTTT.

This chain links TRBV2 with TRBJ1-3, with D tentatively TRBD1 (6 bases). Germline loops: CDR1 SNHLY, CDR2 FYNNEI. This CDR3 has 13 residues. V lost 7 bases to trimming and J lost 6 bases, with 13 bases between them. DNA of the CDR3: TGTGCCAGCACGACGGACAGAGCAAACACCATATATTTT. It yields the protein CASTTDRANTIYF.

Remarks on this clone: One junction end disagrees with the germline gene, perhaps due to a read error. The chain employs TRBV2 and TRBJ1-1, with D possibly being TRBD1 (5 bases). The CDR3 totals 13 residues. Looked up from germline, CDR1 is SNHLY and CDR2 is FYNNEI. The CDR3 spells CASRAGRNTEVFF. For the CDR3, the DNA is TGTGCCAGCAGGGCAGGGCGGAACACTGAAGTTTTCTTT.

The chain employs TRBV2 and TRBJ2-7; D perhaps matches TRBD2 (5 bases). Germline lookup yields CDR1 SNHLY and CDR2 FYNNEI. The CDR3 has 14 residues. Trimming cost V 7 bases and J 3 bases, with 16 bases left between them. The DNA for the CDR3 is TGTGCCAGCAACCTCCTTGGAGGTATCTACGAGCAGTACTTC. It encodes CASNLLGGIYEQYF.

The gene calls are TRBV28 and TRBJ1-2; maybe TRBD1 (5 bases). The CDR3 covers 15 residues. Trimming pared 2 bases from V and 6 bases from J, leaving 16 bases between. Germline V gene sequence: CDR1 MDHEN, CDR2 SYDVKM. CDR3 coding DNA: TGTGCCAGCAGTTTAGAAGAAGGGACTCCAGATGGCTACACCTTC. Translation: CASSLEEGTPDGYTF.

The genes are TRBV4-1 and TRBJ2-5; D might be TRBD2 (7 bases). The CDR3 spans 14 residues. V shed 6 bases and J shed 5 bases, with 16 bases lying between them. Germline CDR1 and CDR2: MGHRA and YSYEKL. The CDR3 DNA sequence: TGCGCCAGCAGGGGTGCGGGGGCGGTTGAGACCCAGTACTTC. Translated, it gives CASRGAGAVETQYF.

A single count supports this clone. J is TRBJ1-3 and V is TRBV4-3, with 10 bases lining up with TRBD1. The CDR3 is 18 residues long. Germline loops: CDR1 LGHNA, CDR2 YSLEER. The V segment lost 4 bases and the J segment 2 bases; nucleotides outside the gene matches: 11. CDR3 in amino acids: CASSRSPGQGITGNTIYF. Written as DNA, the CDR3 is TGCGCCAGCAGCCGATCGCCGGGACAGGGGATAACTGGAAACACCATATATTTT.

The chain joins TRBV4-1 to TRBJ2-7; D is ambiguous. The germline gives CDR1 MGHRA, CDR2 YSYEKL. CDR3 size: 12 residues. Trimming removed 4 bases at V and 6 bases at J, with 10 bases between. The CDR3 sequence is CASSLPEREQYF. DNA for the CDR3: TGCGCCAGCAGCCTCCCAGAGCGCGAGCAGTACTTC.

The chain uses TRBV3-1 (or the pseudogene TRBV3-2) and TRBJ1-5; no definite D call. The CDR3 has 15 residues. V was shortened by 4 bases and J by 0 bases, with 10 bases between the two germline ends. Germline CDR1 and CDR2: LGHDT and YNNKEL (reference sequence). As DNA, the CDR3 is TGTGCCAGCAGCCTCGGGATGGATAGCAATCAGCCCCAGCATTTT. It codes for CASSLGMDSNQPQHF.

This chain connects TRBV2 to TRBJ2-1, with 9 bases that match TRBD2. The CDR3 runs to 14 residues. Per germline, CDR1 SNHLY and CDR2 FYNNEI. Losses at the gene ends were 4 bases for V and 11 bases for J; bases not matched to a gene: 9. The chain's CDR3 is CASSGSRTSAKQFF. As DNA, the CDR3 is TGTGCCAGCAGTGGAAGCCGGACTAGCGCAAAGCAGTTCTTC.

V is TRBV6-5 and J is TRBJ1-6; TRBD1 matches at 7 bases. J was trimmed by 8 bases and V by 6 bases; bases with no gene match: 7. The germline V gene encodes CDR1 MNHEY and CDR2 SVGAGI. There are 14 residues in the CDR3. CDR3 in amino acids: CASRPTGLDSPLHF. Written as DNA, the CDR3 is TGTGCCAGCAGGCCGACAGGGCTTGATTCACCCCTCCACTTT.

The chain employs TRBV19 and TRBJ1-2; TRBD1 might be the D (6 bases). The CDR3 is 14 residues long. V lost 0 bases, J lost 10 bases, and 15 bases lay in between. Germline loops: CDR1 LNHDA, CDR2 SQIVND (reference sequence). The CDR3 region is CASSIERQGYDYTF. The CDR3 coding sequence is TGTGCCAGTAGTATAGAAAGGCAGGGGTACGACTACACCTTC.